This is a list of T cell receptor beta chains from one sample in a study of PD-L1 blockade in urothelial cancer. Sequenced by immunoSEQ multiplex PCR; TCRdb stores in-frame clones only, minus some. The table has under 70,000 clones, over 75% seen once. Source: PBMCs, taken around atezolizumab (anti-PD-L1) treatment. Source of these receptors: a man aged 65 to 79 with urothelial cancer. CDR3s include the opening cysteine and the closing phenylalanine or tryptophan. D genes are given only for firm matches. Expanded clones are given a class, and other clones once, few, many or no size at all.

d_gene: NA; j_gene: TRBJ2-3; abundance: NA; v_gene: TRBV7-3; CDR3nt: TGTGCCAGCAGCCCGGGACTCACCACAGATACGCAGTATTTT; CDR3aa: CASSPGLTTDTQYF
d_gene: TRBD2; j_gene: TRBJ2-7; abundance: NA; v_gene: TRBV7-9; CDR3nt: TGTGCCAGCAGCTTAGGCGGGAGGGCCTACGAGCAGTACTTC; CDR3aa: CASSLGGRAYEQYF
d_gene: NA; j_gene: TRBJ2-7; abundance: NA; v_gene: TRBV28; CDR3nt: TGTGCCAGCAGCGGGGACTCCCGCTACGAGCAGTACTTC; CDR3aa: CASSGDSRYEQYF
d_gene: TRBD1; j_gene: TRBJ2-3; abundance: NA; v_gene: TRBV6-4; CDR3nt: TGTGCCAGCAGTGACTTACAGGGGGGCAGCCCAGATACGCAGTATTTT; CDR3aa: CASSDLQGGSPDTQYF
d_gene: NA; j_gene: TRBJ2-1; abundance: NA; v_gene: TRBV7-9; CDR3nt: TGTGCCAGCAGCTTAGATAGCTCCTACAATGAGCAGTTCTTC; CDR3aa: CASSLDSSYNEQFF
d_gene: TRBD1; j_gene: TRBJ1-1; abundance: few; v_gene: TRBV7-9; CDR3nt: TGTGCCAGCAGCCTGGGACAGGGGGCGGGAGCTTTCTTT; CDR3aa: CASSLGQGAGAFF
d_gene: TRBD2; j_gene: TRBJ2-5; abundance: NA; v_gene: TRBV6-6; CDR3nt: TGTGCCAGCAGTTACCCGACTAGCGGGGTAGAGACCCAGTACTTC; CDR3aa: CASSYPTSGVETQYF
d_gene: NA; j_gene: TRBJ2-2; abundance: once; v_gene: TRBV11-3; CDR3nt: TGTGCCAGCACTTCCGGGAACACCGGGGAGCTGTTTTTT; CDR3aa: CASTSGNTGELFF
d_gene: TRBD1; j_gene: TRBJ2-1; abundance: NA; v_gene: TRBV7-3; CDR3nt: TGTGCCAGCAGCTTGGGACAGGGGGCATATGAGCAGTTCTTC; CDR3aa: CASSLGQGAYEQFF
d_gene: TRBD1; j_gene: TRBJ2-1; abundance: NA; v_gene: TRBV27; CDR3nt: TGTGCCAGCAGACGGGGACAGAGCAGTGAGCAGTTCTTC; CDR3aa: CASRRGQSSEQFF